This T cell receptor (beta chain) emerged from a study of blood T cell repertoires in COVID-19. Data came from immunoSEQ multiplex PCR; TCRdb stores just in-frame clones and leaves some out. The sample contains over 130,000 clones, about nine tenths of which appear only once. Germline CDR1 and CDR2: LNHDA and SQIVND (reference sequence). V was pared by 5 bases and J by 5 bases, with 11 bases of the junction left unmatched. CDR3 length: 16 residues. The chain has TRBV19 and TRBJ2-1, with 8 positions matching TRBD1. The TCR originated in a woman aged 60-70 years with active or convalescent COVID-19. The source material was peripheral blood. CDR3 residues: CASSFPRQGANNEQFF. The CDR3 nucleotides are TGTGCCAGTAGTTTCCCCAGGCAGGGGGCAAACAATGAGCAGTTCTTC.